Sequencing of this T cell receptor (beta chain) was carried out in a study of shared clonotypes between healthy human individuals. Donors comprised only Caucasian adults living in Nashville, Tennessee. Some 92 million PBMCs per unsorted sample were used for genomic DNA. Loaded into unsorted PBMC replicate PCRs was about 310 ng DNA, tens of thousands of T cell genomes. The table came from immunoSEQ multiplex PCR; TCRdb's copy has only in-frame clones and leaves some out. Of hundreds of thousands of clones listed, 79% are singletons. The CDR3 loop spans 18 amino acids. CDR1 is SGDLS and CDR2 is YYNGEE in the germline V gene. V lost 3 bases and J lost 3; bases outside the gene matches: 13.

The rearrangement joins TRBV9 to TRBJ2-3; TRBD2 matches at 10 bases. Material: PBMCs. The TCR was taken from a woman aged 40 to 49 in good health. Some clones in this sample may be carry-over from other donors' samples. Here the CDR3 DNA reads TGTGCCAGCAGCGCTGAAGCGGGAGGGCCTTTAGAGACAGATACGCAGTATTTT. Its translation is CASSAEAGGPLETDTQYF.